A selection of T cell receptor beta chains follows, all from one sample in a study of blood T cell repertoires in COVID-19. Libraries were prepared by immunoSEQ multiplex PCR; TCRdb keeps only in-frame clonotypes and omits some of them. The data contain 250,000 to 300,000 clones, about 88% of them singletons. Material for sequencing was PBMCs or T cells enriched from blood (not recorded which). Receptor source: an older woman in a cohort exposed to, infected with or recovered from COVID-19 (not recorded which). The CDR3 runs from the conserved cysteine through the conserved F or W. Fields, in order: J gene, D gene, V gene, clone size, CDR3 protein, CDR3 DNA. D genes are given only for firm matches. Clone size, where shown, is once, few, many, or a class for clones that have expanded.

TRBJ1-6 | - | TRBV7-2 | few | CASRLDTRSPLHF | TGTGCCAGCAGACTGGACACGAGGTCACCCCTCCACTTT
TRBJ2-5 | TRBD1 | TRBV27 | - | CASSIYRGQETQYF | TGTGCCAGCAGTATTTACAGGGGCCAAGAGACCCAGTACTTC
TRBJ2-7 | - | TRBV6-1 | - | CASSESLGSYEQYF | TGTGCCAGCAGTGAGTCCCTAGGAAGTTACGAGCAGTACTTC
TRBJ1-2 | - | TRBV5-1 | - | CASSPWGVANYGYTF | TGCGCCAGCAGCCCCTGGGGGGTTGCTAACTATGGCTACACCTTC
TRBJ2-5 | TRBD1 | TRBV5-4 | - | CASSHGQGSRETQYF | TGTGCCAGCAGCCACGGACAGGGGTCAAGAGAGACCCAGTACTTC
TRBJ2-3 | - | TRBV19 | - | CASSPTRDTQYF | TGTGCCAGTAGCCCGACACGAGATACGCAGTATTTT
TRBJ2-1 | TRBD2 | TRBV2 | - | CASSYPGGLNEQFF | TGTGCCAGCAGCTACCCGGGAGGGCTGAATGAGCAGTTCTTC
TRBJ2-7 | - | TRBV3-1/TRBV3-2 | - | CASSPSSYEQYF | TGTGCCAGCAGCCCCAGCTCCTACGAGCAGTACTTC
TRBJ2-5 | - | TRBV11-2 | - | CASSLEPKWLKAAETQYF | TGTGCCAGCAGCTTAGAACCTAAGTGGCTTAAGGCGGCGGAGACCCAGTACTTC
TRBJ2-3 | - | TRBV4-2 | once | CASSQEAGLAYGADTQYF | TGTGCCAGCAGCCAAGAGGCGGGACTCGCCTATGGGGCAGATACGCAGTATTTT
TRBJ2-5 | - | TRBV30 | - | CAWSPAPGTRGGTQYF | TGTGCCTGGAGCCCTGCTCCAGGGACCCGAGGGGGGACCCAGTACTTC
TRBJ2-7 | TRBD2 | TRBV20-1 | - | CSASPGLAGPEQYF | TGCAGTGCCAGTCCGGGACTAGCGGGGCCCGAGCAGTACTTC